These 26 T cell receptor beta chains came from one sample sequenced in a study of cytomegalovirus exposure and HLA in healthy donors. With 60 Vbeta and 13 Jbeta primers, the PCR was carried out. Using immunoSEQ multiplex PCR, the repertoire was profiled, and TCRdb retains in-frame clones only, with some absent. The sample consists of 120,000 to 150,000 clones, roughly a tenth of them appearing once. Input material: PBMCs. The receptors shown here come from a male donor in good health and CMV-seronegative.

This clone was counted a few times. This chain uses TRBV30 with TRBJ2-5; a possible D gene is TRBD2 (5 bases). V lost 3 bases to trimming and J lost 2 bases, with 13 bases between them. The CDR3 extends over 14 amino acids. Germline CDR1 and CDR2: GTSNPN and SVGIG (reference sequence). The CDR3 sequence is CAWSELGLQETQYF. For the CDR3, the DNA is TGTGCCTGGAGCGAATTAGGACTGCAAGAGACCCAGTACTTC.

The V and J genes are TRBV7-9 and TRBJ2-7; 8 positions agree with TRBD2. V lost 0 bases, J lost 2 bases, and 3 bases stayed unmatched. Germline V lookup: CDR1 SEHNR, CDR2 FQNEAQ (reference sequence). The CDR3 length is 15 residues. For the CDR3, the DNA is TGTGCCAGCAGCTTAGCGGTAGCGGGAACCTACGAGCAGTACTTC. Translating gives CASSLAVAGTYEQYF.

The genes are TRBV4-3 and TRBJ1-5, with TRBD1 matching over 7 bases. V lost 2 bases and J lost 11; bases outside the gene matches: 9. From germline, CDR1 is LGHNA and CDR2 YSLEER. The CDR3 sequence is 14 residues long. In nucleotides, the CDR3 is TGCGCCAGCAGCCAAAACAGGGGACCGGGGTCCCAGCATTTT. Translated: CASSQNRGPGSQHF.

Only a few counts were recorded for this clone. Additional DNA sequences in this sample encode the identical CDR3. This chain uses TRBV28 with TRBJ1-5; D perhaps matches TRBD1 (6 bases). Germline lookup yields CDR1 MDHEN and CDR2 SYDVKM. The CDR3 loop spans 14 amino acids. The V and J ends lost 4 bases and 7 bases respectively, with 14 bases between them. CDR3 sequence: CASSSPGQGQPQHF. The CDR3 nucleotides read TGTGCCAGCAGTTCACCGGGACAAGGGCAGCCCCAGCATTTT. Full variable domain (missing parts from reference TRBV28 and TRBJ1-5): DVKVTQSSRYLVKRTGEKVFLECVQDMDHENMFWYRQDPGLGLRLIYFSYDVKMKEKGDIPEGYSVSREKKERFSLILESASTNQTSMYLCASSSPGQGQPQHFGDGTRLSIL.

This clone was counted only a few times. This CDR3 is also generated by other DNA sequences in the sample. V and J are TRBV25-1 and TRBJ2-7, with 9 bases lining up with TRBD1. Losses at the gene ends were 3 bases for V and 4 bases for J; bases not matched to a gene: 4. CDR1 and CDR2 (germline): MGHDK, SYGVNS. The CDR3 is made up of 14 amino acids. CDR3 in DNA: TGTGCCAGCAGTGAGCCGGGACAGGGTTACGAGCAGTACTTC. It translates to CASSEPGQGYEQYF.

The J gene is TRBJ1-3, the V gene TRBV21-1. TRBV21-1 is listed as a pseudogene. The CDR3 loop spans 17 amino acids. In nucleotides, the CDR3 is TGTGCCAGCAGCAAAGGAGGTCGGTCAAGCTCTGGAAACACCATATATTTT. As protein: CASSKGGRSSSGNTIYF.

This clone was seen more than once but under ten times. The CDR3 region is CASSLRGTGVLTEAFF. In nucleotides, the CDR3 is TGCGCCAGCAGCTTGAGGGGAACGGGGGTCCTAACTGAAGCTTTCTTT. The chain joins TRBV5-1 to TRBJ1-1; tentative D call: TRBD1 (5 bases). Germline V gives CDR1 SGHRS, CDR2 YFSETQ. V was cut by 1 base and J by 5 bases, with 18 bases left in between. There are 16 residues in the CDR3.

The chain combines TRBV2 with TRBJ2-7; 7 nucleotides agree with TRBD1. The CDR3 covers 15 residues. CDR1 SNHLY and CDR2 FYNNEI come from the germline V gene. V gave up 2 bases and J gave up 6 bases; unmatched junction bases: 10. The CDR3 coding sequence is TGTGCCAGCAGTGAATTCCGGACAGGCGGCGGCGAGCAGTACTTC. Translated, it gives CASSEFRTGGGEQYF.

The chain couples TRBV6-5 to TRBJ1-2; a weak D match, TRBD1 (5 bases). The V and J ends lost 4 bases and 5 bases respectively, with 17 bases between them. Germline V gene lookup returns CDR1 MNHEY and CDR2 SVGAGI. The CDR3 loop spans 15 amino acids. The CDR3 loop is CASSSTGRGGYGYTF. CDR3 bases: TGTGCCAGCAGTTCCACAGGCCGTGGTGGGTATGGCTACACCTTC.

This clone was recorded a few times. The chain links TRBV5-1 to TRBJ2-3, with 8 positions matching TRBD2. V shed 4 bases and J 3 bases; nucleotides not matched to a gene: 10. This CDR3 contains 16 residues. Germline loops: CDR1 SGHRS, CDR2 YFSETQ. The CDR3: CASSALPSGGTDTQYF. In nucleotides, the CDR3 is TGCGCCAGCAGCGCCCTCCCAAGCGGGGGAACAGATACGCAGTATTTT. Variable domain in full (rest from reference TRBV5-1 and TRBJ2-3): KAGVTQTPRYLIKTRGQQVTLSCSPISGHRSVSWYQQTPGQGLQFLFEYFSETQRNKGNFPGRFSGRQFSNSRSEMNVSTLELGDSALYLCASSALPSGGTDTQYFGPGTRLTVL.

The V call is TRBV4-1, the J call TRBJ2-5; 12 nucleotides agree with TRBD2. Near its end, the DNA agrees better with TRBJ2-7, so the J call may be wrong. The CDR3 totals 17 residues. Germline V gene data show CDR1 as MGHRA and CDR2 as YSYEKL. The CDR3 DNA follows: TGCGCCAGCAGCCAAGAGGTGACTAGCGGGAGAGGTCGCGAGCAGTACTTC. Translating gives CASSQEVTSGRGREQYF.

The chain combines TRBV7-2 with TRBJ2-7; 9 nucleotides align to TRBD1. CDR3 length: 15 residues. CDR1 and CDR2 from the germline V gene are SGHTA and FQGNSA. V dropped 5 bases and J dropped 2; count of bases not matched to a gene: 7. In DNA form, the CDR3 reads TGTGCCAGCAGCGTATTACAGGGGGCCACCTACGAGCAGTACTTC. It encodes CASSVLQGATYEQYF.

The chain has TRBV30 and TRBJ2-5; perhaps TRBD2 as D (7 bases). With 0 bases removed from V and 1 base from J, the gap between germline ends came to 12 bases. CDR1 is GTSNPN, CDR2 SVGIG, per germline (reference sequence). The length of the CDR3 is 15 residues. CDR3 sequence (DNA): TGTGCCTGGAGTGTAGGCGGGGGCCTCCAAGAGACCCAGTACTTC. Translated: CAWSVGGGLQETQYF.

In this sample, this clone turned up a few times. The chain uses TRBV7-2 and TRBJ1-1; D remains unclear. Trimming removed 4 bases at V and 1 base at J, with 7 bases between. Germline V gene sequence: CDR1 SGHTA, CDR2 FQGNSA. The length of the CDR3 is 13 residues. This CDR3 is CASSYERNTEAFF. In DNA, the CDR3 is TGTGCCAGCAGCTATGAGAGGAACACTGAAGCTTTCTTT.

This chain joins TRBV6-4 and TRBJ1-5; D unclear. V lost 3 bases and J 9 bases, leaving 12 bases between the germline ends. Germline CDR1 MRHNA, CDR2 SNTAGT. The CDR3 spans 13 residues. CDR3 in amino acids: CASSEGPSGPQHF. Here the CDR3 DNA reads TGTGCCAGCAGTGAAGGCCCCTCAGGGCCCCAGCATTTT.

This clone was counted only a few times. The chain joins TRBV7-3 to TRBJ2-1; TRBD2 matches 14 bases. After removal of 5 bases from V and 9 bases from J, the junction contained 6 bases not matched to a gene. Germline V gene data show CDR1 as SGHTA and CDR2 as FQGTGA. CDR3 length: 15 residues. CDR3 coding DNA: TGTGCCAGCAGCCAATCCGGGACTAGCGGGGGTGAGCAGTTCTTC. Its translation: CASSQSGTSGGEQFF.

This rearrangement joins TRBV7-9 to TRBJ1-2; 8 bases are a match to TRBD1. Trimming cost V 2 bases and J 9 bases; bases outside gene matches: 8. There are 14 residues in the CDR3. Germline V CDR1 and CDR2: SEHNR, FQNEAQ (reference sequence). CDR3 residues: CASSLTGQGSSYTF. In nucleotides, the CDR3 is TGTGCCAGCAGCTTAACCGGACAGGGTAGTAGCTACACCTTC.

The chain links TRBV6-6 to TRBJ1-1; a possible D gene is TRBD1 (5 bases). The V gene's germline CDR1 is MNHNY and CDR2 SVGAGI (reference sequence). This CDR3 has 15 amino acids. V lost 1 base, J lost 4 bases, and 13 bases lay in between. The CDR3 reads CASSYLAPGITEAFF. DNA for the CDR3: TGTGCCAGCAGTTACTTGGCGCCAGGGATCACTGAAGCTTTCTTT.

The chain has TRBV7-2 and TRBJ1-1; D is undetermined. The V and J ends lost 5 bases and 1 base respectively, with 8 bases between them. The CDR3 contains 13 residues. Germline-derived CDR1 and CDR2 are SGHTA and FQGNSA. This chain's CDR3 is CASSQWANTEAFF. CDR3 nucleotides: TGTGCCAGCAGCCAGTGGGCGAACACTGAAGCTTTCTTT.

This clone has a handful of counts. V and J are TRBV7-9 and TRBJ2-2; 9 bases are a match to TRBD1. The CDR3 spans 17 residues. J was trimmed by 3 bases and V by 4 bases; bases with no gene match: 9. Germline CDR1 reads SEHNR; CDR2 reads FQNEAQ (reference sequence). The CDR3 DNA reads TGTGCCAGCAGCTCGGACAGGGGCCCCGCGGACACCGGGGAGCTGTTTTTT. Protein product: CASSSDRGPADTGELFF.

The J gene is TRBJ1-3, the V gene TRBV29-1; D remains unclear. This CDR3 region has 14 residues. Trimming stripped 7 bases from V and 0 bases from J, with 13 bases between. CDR1 and CDR2 (germline): SQVTM, ANQGSEA. CDR3 loop: CSALDGSSGNTIYF. CDR3 sequence (DNA): TGCAGCGCCCTCGACGGGAGCTCTGGAAACACCATATATTTT.

The rearrangement joins TRBV6-5 to TRBJ1-1; TRBD1 is a possible D gene (6 bases). The germline V gene encodes CDR1 MNHEY and CDR2 SVGAGI. V lost 10 bases to trimming and J lost 3 bases, with 12 bases between them. The CDR3 loop spans 12 amino acids. The CDR3 loop reads CATGPGDTEAFF. CDR3 nucleotide sequence: TGTGCCACTGGGCCAGGGGACACTGAAGCTTTCTTT.

The table lists this clone with a few counts. The J gene is TRBJ1-2, the V gene TRBV7-2, with a weak D call TRBD1 (6 bases). The germline V gene encodes CDR1 SGHTA and CDR2 FQGNSA. Trimming stripped 4 bases from V and 4 bases from J, with 10 bases between. This CDR3 spans 13 amino acids. For the CDR3, the DNA is TGTGCCAGCAGCTCCACAGGGCCCTATGGCTACACCTTC. This translates into CASSSTGPYGYTF.

The chain employs TRBV28 and TRBJ2-3; D ambiguous. The length of the CDR3 is 12 residues. The V and J ends lost 7 bases and 8 bases respectively, with 13 bases between them. Germline V gene lookup returns CDR1 MDHEN and CDR2 SYDVKM. The CDR3 loop is CASTSHPGTQYF. The CDR3 nucleotides read TGTGCCAGCACCTCTCATCCGGGTACGCAGTATTTT.

The rearrangement links TRBV11-1 to TRBJ2-5; TRBD2 aligns across 13 bases. Trimming at V came to 5 bases and at J to 5 bases, leaving 14 bases not matched to a gene. The CDR3 is 18 amino acids. Per germline, CDR1 SGHAT and CDR2 FQDESV (reference sequence). The CDR3 DNA sequence: TGTGCCAGCAGCCAAAAATCGGGACTAGCGGGAATCGACGAGACCCAGTACTTC. Its protein product is CASSQKSGLAGIDETQYF.

The chain recombines TRBV11-1 with TRBJ2-7; 11 bases map to TRBD1. Germline V gene data show CDR1 as SGHAT and CDR2 as FQDESV (reference sequence). The CDR3 has 15 amino acids. V dropped 5 bases and J dropped 4; count of bases not matched to a gene: 7. The CDR3 sequence is CASSRYRDRGYEQYF. In DNA form, the CDR3 reads TGTGCCAGCAGCAGATACCGGGACAGGGGGTACGAGCAGTACTTC.